The text below deals with one T cell receptor (beta chain). TCRdb keeps only in-frame clones here, not all; method: immunoSEQ multiplex PCR. The table records 200,000 to 250,000 clones, just under 85% of them present only once. The CDR3 has 17 amino acids. The sample belongs to a study of blood T cell repertoires in COVID-19. Whole-study context: Researchers got acute and convalescent COVID-19 samples from the United States, Italy and Spain. In each case, the material was cDNA or gDNA derived from T cells, B-cell-depleted T cells, or PBMCs.

The sequencing sample was made of PBMCs or T cells enriched from blood (not recorded which). V usage is TRBV1 and J usage is TRBJ1-5; the table names TRBD1, a call not compared with the DNA. TRBV1 is tagged as a pseudogene. This receptor was taken from a man aged 35-49 years who had recovered from COVID-19. CDR3 sequence reads: CTSSLRDTTWGNQPQHF. The CDR3 DNA sequence: TGCACCAGCAGCCTCCGGGACACCACCTGGGGCAATCAGCCCCAGCATTTT.